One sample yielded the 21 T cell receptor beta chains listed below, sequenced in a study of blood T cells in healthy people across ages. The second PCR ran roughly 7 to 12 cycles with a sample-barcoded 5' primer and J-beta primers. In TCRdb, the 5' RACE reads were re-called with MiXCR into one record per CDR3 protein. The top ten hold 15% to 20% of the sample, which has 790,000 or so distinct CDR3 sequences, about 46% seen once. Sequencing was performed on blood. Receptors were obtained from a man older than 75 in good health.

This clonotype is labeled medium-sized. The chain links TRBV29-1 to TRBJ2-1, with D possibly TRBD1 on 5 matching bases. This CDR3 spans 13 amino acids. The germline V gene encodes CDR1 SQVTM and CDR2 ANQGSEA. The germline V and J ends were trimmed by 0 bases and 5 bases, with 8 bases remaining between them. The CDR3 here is CSVEDRVDNEQFF. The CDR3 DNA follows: TGCAGCGTTGAAGACAGGGTGGACAATGAGCAGTTCTTC.

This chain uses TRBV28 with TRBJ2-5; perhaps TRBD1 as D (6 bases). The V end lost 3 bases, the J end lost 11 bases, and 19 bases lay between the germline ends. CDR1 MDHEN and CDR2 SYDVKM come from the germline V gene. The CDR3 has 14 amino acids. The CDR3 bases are TGTGCCAGCAGTTTTAACAGGGTTGGCAGGGAGCAGTACTTC. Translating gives CASSFNRVGREQYF.

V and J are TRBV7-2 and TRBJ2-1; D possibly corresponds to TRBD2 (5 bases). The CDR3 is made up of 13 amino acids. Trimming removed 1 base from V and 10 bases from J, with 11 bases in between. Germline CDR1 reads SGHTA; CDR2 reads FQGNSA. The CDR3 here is CASSLEVGLEQFF. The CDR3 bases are TGTGCCAGCAGCTTAGAGGTCGGACTCGAGCAGTTCTTC.

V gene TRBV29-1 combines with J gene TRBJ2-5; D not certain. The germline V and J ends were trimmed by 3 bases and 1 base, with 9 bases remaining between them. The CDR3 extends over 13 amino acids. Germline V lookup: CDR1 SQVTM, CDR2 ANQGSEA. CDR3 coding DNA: TGCAGCGTTGAGGTTTCATCCCAAGAGACCCAGTACTTC. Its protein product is CSVEVSSQETQYF. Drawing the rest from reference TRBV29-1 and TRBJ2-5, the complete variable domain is SAVISQKPSRDICQRGTSLTIQCQVDSQVTMMFWYRQQPGQSLTLIATANQGSEATYESGFVIDKFPISRPNLTFSTLTVSNMSPEDSSIYLCSVEVSSQETQYFGPGTRLLVL.

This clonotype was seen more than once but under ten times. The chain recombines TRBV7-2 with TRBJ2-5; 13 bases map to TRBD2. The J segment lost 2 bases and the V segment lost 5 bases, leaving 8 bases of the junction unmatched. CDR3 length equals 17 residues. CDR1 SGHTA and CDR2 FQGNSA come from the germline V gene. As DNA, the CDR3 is TGTGCCAGCAGCCCGGACGGGACTAGCGGGGCTCAAGAGACCCAGTACTTC. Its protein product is CASSPDGTSGAQETQYF.

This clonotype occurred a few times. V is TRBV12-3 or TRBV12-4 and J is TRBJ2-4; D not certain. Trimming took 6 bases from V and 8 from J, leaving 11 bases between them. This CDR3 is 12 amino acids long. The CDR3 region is CASSYPEYIQYF. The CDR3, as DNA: TGTGCCAGCAGCTATCCAGAGTACATTCAGTACTTC.

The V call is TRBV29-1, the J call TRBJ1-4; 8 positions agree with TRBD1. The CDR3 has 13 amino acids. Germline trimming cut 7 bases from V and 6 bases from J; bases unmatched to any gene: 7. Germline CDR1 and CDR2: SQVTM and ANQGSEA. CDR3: CSATATGDEKLFF. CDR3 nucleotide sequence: TGCAGCGCTACCGCGACAGGGGATGAAAAACTGTTTTTT.

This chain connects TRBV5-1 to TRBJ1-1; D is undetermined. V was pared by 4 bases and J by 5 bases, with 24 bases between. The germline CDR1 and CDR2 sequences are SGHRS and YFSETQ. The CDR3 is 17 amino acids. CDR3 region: CASSHSLAGSLRTEAFF. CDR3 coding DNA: TGCGCCAGCAGCCACTCCCTTGCAGGATCCTTAAGGACTGAAGCTTTCTTT.

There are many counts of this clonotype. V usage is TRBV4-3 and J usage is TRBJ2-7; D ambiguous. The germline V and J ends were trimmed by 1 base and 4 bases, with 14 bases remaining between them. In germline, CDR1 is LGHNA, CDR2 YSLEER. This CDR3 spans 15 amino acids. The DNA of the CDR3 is TGCGCCAGCAGCCAAGGCACCGGCCTTATGTACGAGCAGTACTTC. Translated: CASSQGTGLMYEQYF.

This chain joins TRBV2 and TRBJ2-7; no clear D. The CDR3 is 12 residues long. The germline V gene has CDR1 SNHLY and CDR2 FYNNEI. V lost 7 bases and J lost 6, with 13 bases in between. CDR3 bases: TGTGCCAGCACCCAAGGACGGGTCGAGCAGTACTTC. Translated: CASTQGRVEQYF.

CDR3 bases: TGCAGTGCTAGGACAGATAGCGGGAGCTACTCCTACGAGCAGTACTTC. This codes for CSARTDSGSYSYEQYF. The J gene is TRBJ2-7, the V gene TRBV20-1; 9 bases agree with TRBD2. CDR1 is DFQATT and CDR2 is SNEGSKA in the germline V gene (reference sequence). The CDR3 is made up of 16 amino acids. V lost 3 bases and J lost 0; bases outside the gene matches: 9.

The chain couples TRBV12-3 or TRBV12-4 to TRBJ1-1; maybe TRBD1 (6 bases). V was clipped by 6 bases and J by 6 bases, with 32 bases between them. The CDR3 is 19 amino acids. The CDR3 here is CASRPSRDKPGGLTAEAFF. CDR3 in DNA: TGTGCCAGCAGACCATCCCGGGACAAGCCGGGCGGACTTACGGCTGAAGCTTTCTTT.

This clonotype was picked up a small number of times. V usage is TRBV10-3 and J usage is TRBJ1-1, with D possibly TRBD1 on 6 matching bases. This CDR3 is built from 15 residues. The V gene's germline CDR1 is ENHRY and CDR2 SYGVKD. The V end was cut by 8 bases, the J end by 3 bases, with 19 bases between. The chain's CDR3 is CAISSNSGGYTEAFF. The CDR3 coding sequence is TGTGCCATCTCCAGTAATAGCGGGGGCTACACTGAAGCTTTCTTT.

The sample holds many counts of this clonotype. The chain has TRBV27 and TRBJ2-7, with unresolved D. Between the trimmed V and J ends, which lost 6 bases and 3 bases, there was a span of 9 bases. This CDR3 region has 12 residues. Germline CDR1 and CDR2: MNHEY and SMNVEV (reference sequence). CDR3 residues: CASSLSGYEQYF. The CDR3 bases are TGTGCCAGCAGCCTCAGTGGCTACGAGCAGTACTTC.

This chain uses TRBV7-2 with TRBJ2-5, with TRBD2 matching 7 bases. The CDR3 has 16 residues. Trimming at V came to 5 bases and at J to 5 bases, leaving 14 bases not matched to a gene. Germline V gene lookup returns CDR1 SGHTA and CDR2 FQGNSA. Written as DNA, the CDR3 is TGTGCCAGCAGCGGGAGGGGCGGACCCCGCGGGGAGACCCAGTACTTC. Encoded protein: CASSGRGGPRGETQYF.

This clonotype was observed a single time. This CDR3 reads CASSLVPPERDRANEKLFF. The CDR3 coding sequence is TGCGCCAGCAGCTTGGTGCCGCCGGAGCGGGACAGGGCCAATGAAAAACTGTTTTTT. The chain joins TRBV5-1 to TRBJ1-4; TRBD1 matches 9 bases. V was clipped by 0 bases and J by 5 bases; unmatched bases: 14. The CDR3 sequence is 19 residues long. Germline V gives CDR1 SGHRS, CDR2 YFSETQ. The variable domain in full, with the rest retrieved from reference TRBV5-1 and TRBJ1-4, is KAGVTQTPRYLIKTRGQQVTLSCSPISGHRSVSWYQQTPGQGLQFLFEYFSETQRNKGNFPGRFSGRQFSNSRSEMNVSTLELGDSALYLCASSLVPPERDRANEKLFFGSGTQLSVL.

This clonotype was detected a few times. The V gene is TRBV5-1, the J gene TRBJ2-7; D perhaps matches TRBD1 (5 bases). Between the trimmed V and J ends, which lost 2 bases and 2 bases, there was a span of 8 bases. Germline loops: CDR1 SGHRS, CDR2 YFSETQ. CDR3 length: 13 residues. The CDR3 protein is CASSFGHPYEQYF. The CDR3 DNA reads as TGCGCCAGCAGCTTCGGACACCCCTACGAGCAGTACTTC. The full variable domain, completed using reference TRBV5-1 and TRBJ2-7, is KAGVTQTPRYLIKTRGQQVTLSCSPISGHRSVSWYQQTPGQGLQFLFEYFSETQRNKGNFPGRFSGRQFSNSRSEMNVSTLELGDSALYLCASSFGHPYEQYFGPGTRLTVT.

The CDR3 loop is CASSLGGDEKLFF. Here the CDR3 DNA reads TGCGCCAGCAGCTTGGGAGGGGATGAAAAACTGTTTTTT. The chain joins TRBV5-1 to TRBJ1-4, with D possibly TRBD1 on 5 matching bases. The CDR3 loop spans 13 amino acids. Between the trimmed V and J ends, which lost 0 bases and 6 bases, there was a span of 6 bases. Germline V gene data show CDR1 as SGHRS and CDR2 as YFSETQ.

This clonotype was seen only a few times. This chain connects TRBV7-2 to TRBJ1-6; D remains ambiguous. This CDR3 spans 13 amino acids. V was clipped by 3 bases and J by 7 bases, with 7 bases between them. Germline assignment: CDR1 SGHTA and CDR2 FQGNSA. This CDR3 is CASSLEQNSPLHF. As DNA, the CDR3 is TGTGCCAGCAGCTTGGAGCAGAATTCACCCCTCCACTTT.

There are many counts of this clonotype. The CDR3 protein is CASSPASSYNEQFF. DNA for the CDR3: TGTGCCAGCAGTCCAGCGAGCTCCTACAATGAGCAGTTCTTC. J is TRBJ2-1 and V is TRBV12-3 or TRBV12-4; D is undetermined. Trimming left V 5 bases short and J 0 bases short, with 8 bases between. The CDR3 is made up of 14 amino acids.

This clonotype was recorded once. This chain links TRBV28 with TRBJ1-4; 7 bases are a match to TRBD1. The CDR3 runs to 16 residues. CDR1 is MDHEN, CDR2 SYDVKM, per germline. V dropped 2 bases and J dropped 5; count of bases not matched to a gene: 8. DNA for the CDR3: TGTGCCAGCAGTTTAAGCAGGGGGATAAGCAATGAAAAACTGTTTTTT. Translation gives CASSLSRGISNEKLFF.